These 20 T cell receptor beta chains share one sample of origin, sequenced in a study of technical replicates of blood from a few donors. Using immunoSEQ multiplex PCR, the repertoire was profiled, and TCRdb retains in-frame clones only, with some absent. Found here are 75,000 to 95,000 clones, about 94% of them singletons; the top ten hold 0.39%. Sequenced input: T cells isolated from PBMCs. These receptors originate from a human donor in good health.

The chain recombines TRBV2 with TRBJ2-7, with 13 bases identical to TRBD2. The germline V gene has CDR1 SNHLY and CDR2 FYNNEI. There are 15 residues in the CDR3. Losses at the gene ends were 3 bases for V and 7 bases for J; bases not matched to a gene: 6. In DNA, the CDR3 is TGTGCCAGCAGTGATGGGACTAGCGGGACGGGTGAGCAGTACTTC. Translated, it gives CASSDGTSGTGEQYF.

V usage is TRBV6-1 and J usage is TRBJ2-7; no definite D call. There are 10 residues in the CDR3. The ends were cut back, 10 bases at V and 0 bases at J, with 4 bases in the middle. Germline V gene data show CDR1 as MNHNS and CDR2 as SASEGT. The CDR3 spells CATISYEQYF. In DNA, the CDR3 is TGTGCCACCATCTCCTACGAGCAGTACTTC.

This clone was picked up one time. This chain uses TRBV9 with TRBJ2-7; D is perhaps TRBD2 (5 bases). V lost 0 bases and J lost 5, with 12 bases in between. Germline V CDR1 and CDR2: SGDLS, YYNGEE. The CDR3 runs to 14 residues. The DNA of the CDR3 is TGTGCCAGCAGCGTAGGCGTGGGAGTGCACGAGCAGTACTTC. This gives the protein CASSVGVGVHEQYF.

This clone was recorded once. V gene TRBV23-1 combines with J gene TRBJ1-1, with no clear D. TRBV23-1 is reported as an ORF; its role is uncertain. The CDR3 is 12 amino acids. V shed 0 bases and J shed 7 bases, with 6 bases lying between them. CDR3 region: CASSQSSVEAFF. The CDR3 region has the DNA TGCGCCAGCAGTCAATCGTCAGTTGAAGCTTTCTTT.

This clone came up a few times. This chain joins TRBV5-4 and TRBJ1-1; weak D call: TRBD1 (5 bases). Germline assignment: CDR1 SGHNT and CDR2 YYREEE (reference sequence). Trimming stripped 1 base from V and 1 base from J, with 8 bases between. This CDR3 region has 14 residues. The CDR3 DNA sequence: TGTGCCAGCAGCTTGAGGGGAGGGAACACTGAAGCTTTCTTT. This encodes CASSLRGGNTEAFF.

Written as DNA, the CDR3 is TGTGCCAGCAGCTTCAGGGCTTACGGGACAGATACGCAGTATTTT. This gives the protein CASSFRAYGTDTQYF. The V gene is TRBV7-7, the J gene TRBJ2-3; D possibly corresponds to TRBD1 (5 bases). Trimming left V 3 bases short and J 3 bases short, with 13 bases between. The CDR3 runs to 15 residues. In germline, CDR1 is SSHAT, CDR2 FNYEAQ (reference sequence). Full variable domain (missing parts from reference TRBV7-7 and TRBJ2-3): GAGVSQSPRYKVTKRGQDVTLRCDPISSHATLYWYQQALGQGPEFLTYFNYEAQPDKSGLPSDRFSAERPEGSISTLTIQRTEQRDSAMYRCASSFRAYGTDTQYFGPGTRLTVL.

This sequence joins TRBV5-5 and TRBJ2-2, with 9 bases matching TRBD1. This CDR3 region has 16 residues. Germline CDR1 is SGHKS and CDR2 is YYEKEE (reference sequence). V lost 1 base and J lost 1; bases outside the gene matches: 2. The CDR3 loop is CASSLTGGKNTGELFF. The CDR3 DNA reads as TGTGCCAGCAGCTTGACAGGGGGCAAGAACACCGGGGAGCTGTTTTTT.

V and J are TRBV9 and TRBJ1-3; D remains unclear. The germline gives CDR1 SGDLS, CDR2 YYNGEE. With 4 bases removed from V and 0 bases from J, the gap between germline ends came to 14 bases. The CDR3 runs to 16 residues. For the CDR3, the DNA is TGTGCCAGCAGCCCAGATATCCGGGTCTCTGGAAACACCATATATTTT. Its protein is CASSPDIRVSGNTIYF. Based on the CDR3 plus reference TRBV9 and TRBJ1-3, the full variable domain is DSGVTQTPKHLITATGQRVTLRCSPRSGDLSVYWYQQSLDQGLQFLIQYYNGEERAKGNILERFSAQQFPDLHSELNLSSLELGDSALYFCASSPDIRVSGNTIYFGEGSWLTVV.

The chain links TRBV7-9 to TRBJ1-1, with TRBD1 identical over 9 bases. The V gene end was trimmed by 5 bases and the J gene end by 4 bases; junction bases not matched to a gene: 8. CDR3 length: 15 residues. Germline CDR1 reads SEHNR; CDR2 reads FQNEAQ (reference sequence). The CDR3 nucleotides are TGTGCCAGCAGCGATGGGACAGGGATAATCACTGAAGCTTTCTTT. Its protein product is CASSDGTGIITEAFF.

The rearrangement joins TRBV18 to TRBJ2-1, with D hard to call. Germline V gene sequence: CDR1 KGHSH, CDR2 LQKENI. The CDR3 loop spans 11 amino acids. V gave up 3 bases and J gave up 7 bases, with 4 bases separating them. CDR3 sequence reads: CASSPQNEQFF. The CDR3 nucleotides are TGTGCCAGCTCACCTCAGAATGAGCAGTTCTTC.

This chain connects TRBV6-5 to TRBJ1-2; weak D call: TRBD1 (5 bases). CDR1 and CDR2 (germline): MNHEY, SVGAGI. The CDR3 extends over 15 amino acids. Trimming shortened V by 4 bases and J by 6 bases, and 18 bases separated the two germline ends. CDR3 DNA: TGTGCCAGCAGTTCCTTAACAGGACACACGGATGGCTACACCTTC. It translates to CASSSLTGHTDGYTF.

The chain joins TRBV5-1 to TRBJ2-1; 8 positions match TRBD2. This CDR3 spans 14 amino acids. Germline V CDR1 and CDR2: SGHRS, YFSETQ. The V segment lost 7 bases and the J segment 8 bases; nucleotides outside the gene matches: 11. The CDR3 region is CASDNSGNGDEQFF. The CDR3 DNA follows: TGCGCCAGCGACAATAGCGGGAACGGCGATGAGCAGTTCTTC.

The chain employs TRBV27 and TRBJ1-1; D might be TRBD1 (5 bases). Germline V lookup: CDR1 MNHEY, CDR2 SMNVEV (reference sequence). Trimming removed 3 bases from V and 1 base from J, with 15 bases in between. This CDR3 has 16 amino acids. The CDR3, as DNA: TGTGCCAGCAGTTTTAAGACAGACCATCCGAACACTGAAGCTTTCTTT. Amino acid sequence: CASSFKTDHPNTEAFF.

The chain carries TRBV25-1 and TRBJ1-2; TRBD1 matches at 9 bases. Unmatched junction bases numbered 0, after V lost 3 bases and J lost 4 bases. Per germline, CDR1 MGHDK and CDR2 SYGVNS. The CDR3 length is 13 residues. The CDR3: CASSEGQGYGYTF. CDR3 nucleotide sequence: TGTGCCAGCAGTGAGGGACAGGGCTATGGCTACACCTTC.

The chain uses TRBV5-1 and TRBJ2-1; D remains unclear. Trimming took off 0 bases at V and 3 bases at J, with 4 bases between the two ends. The CDR3 runs to 13 residues. Per germline, CDR1 SGHRS and CDR2 YFSETQ. CDR3 nucleotide sequence: TGCGCCAGCAGCTTGGTCGGCTACAATGAGCAGTTCTTC. As protein: CASSLVGYNEQFF.

The chain couples TRBV2 to TRBJ2-7, with 9 bases that match TRBD1. Germline CDR1 is SNHLY and CDR2 is FYNNEI. The CDR3 loop spans 14 amino acids. The trim removed 2 bases at V and 4 bases at J, leaving 3 bases unmatched. Here the CDR3 reads CASSEWGQGYEQYF. CDR3 nucleotides: TGTGCCAGCAGTGAATGGGGACAGGGTTACGAGCAGTACTTC.

The CDR3 loop reads CASSYAALGTDTQYF. The DNA of the CDR3 is TGTGCCAGCAGTTACGCTGCGCTAGGCACAGATACGCAGTATTTT. This chain joins TRBV6-5 and TRBJ2-3; D gene ambiguous. Germline V gives CDR1 MNHEY, CDR2 SVGAGI. The CDR3 is 15 amino acids. V gave up 2 bases and J gave up 1 base, with 10 bases separating them.

The genes are TRBV28 and TRBJ2-7; D is perhaps TRBD1 (5 bases). Germline values: CDR1 MDHEN, CDR2 SYDVKM. The germline V and J ends were trimmed by 7 bases and 3 bases, with 10 bases remaining between them. The CDR3 is 12 residues long. CDR3 DNA sequence: TGTGCCAGCACCCCAGACAGCTACGAGCAGTACTTC. As protein: CASTPDSYEQYF.

A word on this clone: Mismatch with germline at one junction end may stem from a read error. CDR3 sequence (DNA): TGTGCCAGCAGCCCCGGGACATTAGTTGAGCGGTTCTTC. Translating gives CASSPGTLVERFF. The chain joins TRBV13 to TRBJ2-1, with TRBD1 as a possible D gene (6 bases). Germline V gene data show CDR1 as PRHDT and CDR2 as FYEKMQ (reference sequence). The length of the CDR3 is 13 residues.

The rearrangement joins TRBV19 to TRBJ2-7; 9 bases line up with TRBD2. With V trimmed by 7 bases and J by 4 bases, 11 bases remained unmatched. From germline, CDR1 is LNHDA and CDR2 SQIVND (reference sequence). The CDR3 is 15 residues long. The CDR3 nucleotides are TGTGCCAGTAATGATGAAGCGGGAGGTAAATACGAGCAGTACTTC. Residues: CASNDEAGGKYEQYF. Looking up the rest from reference TRBV19 and TRBJ2-7 gives the full variable domain: DGGITQSPKYLFRKEGQNVTLSCEQNLNHDAMYWYRQDPGQGLRLIYYSQIVNDFQKGDIAEGYSVSREKKESFPLTVTSAQKNPTAFYLCASNDEAGGKYEQYFGPGTRLTVT.